The T cell receptor beta chain described here comes from a study of shared clonotypes between healthy human individuals. The CDR3 consists of 15 residues. V trimming: 6 bases; J trimming: 6 bases; junction bases outside the gene matches: 10. The germline V gene has CDR1 MNHEY and CDR2 SVGAGI. Using immunoSEQ multiplex PCR, the repertoire was profiled, and TCRdb retains in-frame clones only, with some absent. Of around 720,000 clones in the sample, 60% to 75% were seen once. The chain recombines TRBV6-5 with TRBJ2-2, with 7 bases that match TRBD1. The TCR originated in a woman aged 25-40 years in good health. The source material was memory CD4+ T cells sorted from blood. Subset noted: CD45RA-negative fraction. In DNA form, the CDR3 reads TGTGCCAGCAGCCAAACGACAGGGTTGGCCGGGGAGCTGTTTTTT. Amino acid sequence: CASSQTTGLAGELFF.